A single sample gave rise to the 26 T cell receptor beta chains below, sequenced in a study of blood T cell repertoires in COVID-19. Produced via immunoSEQ multiplex PCR; TCRdb's table is partial and in-frame only. This table holds fewer than 40,000 clones, just under 80% found once. Sequencing input: peripheral blood. The receptors here all came from an elderly man with active or convalescent COVID-19.

The gene calls are TRBV19 and TRBJ1-2; 9 nucleotides agree with TRBD1. Unmatched junction bases numbered 9, after V lost 5 bases and J lost 2 bases. Germline CDR1 is LNHDA and CDR2 is SQIVND (reference sequence). This CDR3 has 16 residues. CDR3 DNA: TGTGCCAGTAGTCGGGCCCTAACAGGGGGCAACTATGGCTACACCTTC. Translating gives CASSRALTGGNYGYTF.

The chain is built from TRBV6-1 and TRBJ1-5; 10 bases line up with TRBD1. With 1 base clipped from V and 6 bases from J, the junction kept 6 bases outside the gene matches. The CDR3 runs to 16 residues. Germline CDR1 MNHNS, CDR2 SASEGT. The CDR3 DNA reads TGTGCCAGCAGTGAAGGATGGGGACAGGGGATTCAGCCCCAGCATTTT. This encodes CASSEGWGQGIQPQHF.

This rearrangement joins TRBV28 to TRBJ1-3; 7 bases match TRBD1. V shed 6 bases, J shed 2 bases, and the junction held 7 bases outside the gene matches. CDR3 size: 15 residues. Germline CDR1 reads MDHEN; CDR2 reads SYDVKM. The CDR3 DNA reads as TGTGCCAGCAGACAGACAGGGTTCGCTGGAAACACCATATATTTT. Protein product: CASRQTGFAGNTIYF.

In its sample, this clone was seen once. The J gene is TRBJ1-5, the V gene TRBV20-1, with D possibly matching TRBD1 (6 bases). Germline CDR1 DFQATT, CDR2 SNEGSKA (reference sequence). The CDR3 loop spans 17 amino acids. The V gene lost 3 bases and the J gene lost 7 bases, with 25 bases spanning the gap. This CDR3 reads CSASEDPAGTRGQPQHF. CDR3 in DNA: TGCAGTGCTAGTGAGGATCCAGCGGGGACAAGAGGCCAGCCCCAGCATTTT.

V gene TRBV15 combines with J gene TRBJ2-1; TRBD2 matches at 8 bases. CDR1 and CDR2 from the germline V gene are LNHNV and YYDKDF (reference sequence). This CDR3 has 15 amino acids. With V trimmed by 3 bases and J by 9 bases, 10 bases remained unmatched. This chain's CDR3 is CATSRPRGGAGEQFF. In DNA form, the CDR3 reads TGTGCCACCAGCAGGCCTCGGGGGGGGGCAGGTGAGCAGTTCTTC.

The genes are TRBV2 and TRBJ2-5; 9 nucleotides match TRBD1. The CDR3 is made up of 17 amino acids. V shed 7 bases and J 5 bases; nucleotides not matched to a gene: 17. Germline lookup yields CDR1 SNHLY and CDR2 FYNNEI. CDR3 sequence: CASTGQGSGPVRETQYF. CDR3 coding DNA: TGTGCCAGCACCGGACAGGGGAGTGGCCCTGTTCGCGAGACCCAGTACTTC.

The rearrangement uses TRBV19 and TRBJ1-5, with 10 bases lining up with TRBD1. CDR3 size: 14 residues. The germline V gene has CDR1 LNHDA and CDR2 SQIVND (reference sequence). Trimming took 4 bases from V and 4 from J; bases not matched to a gene: 1. CDR3 amino acids: CASSTGQGNQPQHF. Written as DNA, the CDR3 is TGTGCCAGTAGTACGGGACAGGGGAATCAGCCCCAGCATTTT.

V is TRBV28 and J is TRBJ1-3; tentative D call: TRBD1 (5 bases). This CDR3 contains 18 residues. V was shortened by 1 base and J by 0 bases, with 16 bases between the two germline ends. Germline V gene data show CDR1 as MDHEN and CDR2 as SYDVKM. The CDR3 DNA is TGTGCCAGCAGTTTATCTTTCGGCCAGGGCCACTCTGGAAACACCATATATTTT. Amino acids: CASSLSFGQGHSGNTIYF.

The rearrangement links TRBV7-9 to TRBJ2-1; 10 bases agree with TRBD2. Germline CDR1 SEHNR, CDR2 FQNEAQ (reference sequence). V lost 0 bases to trimming and J lost 12 bases; unmatched junction nucleotides: 8. The length of the CDR3 is 15 residues. CDR3 region: CASSLASGGGRGQFF. DNA for the CDR3: TGTGCCAGCAGCTTAGCGAGCGGGGGGGGCCGCGGGCAGTTCTTC.

The rearrangement uses TRBV27 and TRBJ1-2; TRBD1 matches at 8 bases. From germline, CDR1 is MNHEY and CDR2 SMNVEV (reference sequence). V shed 2 bases and J 4 bases; nucleotides not matched to a gene: 3. The length of the CDR3 is 14 residues. The CDR3 DNA follows: TGTGCCAGCAGTTTACGACAGGGGATCTATGGCTACACCTTC. Translating it yields CASSLRQGIYGYTF.

As DNA, the CDR3 is TGTGCCAGCAGTCTCGCCGGGATCGACGGGGCCGGGGAGCTGTTTTTT. Amino acids: CASSLAGIDGAGELFF. The rearrangement uses TRBV6-2 or TRBV6-3 and TRBJ2-2; tentative D call: TRBD2 (5 bases). Germline loops: CDR1 MNHEY, CDR2 SVGEGT. The CDR3 extends over 16 amino acids. V lost 5 bases and J lost 6, with 19 bases in between.

This rearrangement joins TRBV24-1 to TRBJ1-2, with 9 bases fitting TRBD1. The germline V gene has CDR1 KGHDR and CDR2 SFDVKD. V was clipped by 6 bases and J by 7 bases; unmatched bases: 5. The CDR3 is 13 residues long. CDR3 sequence reads: CATSLQGASGYTF. CDR3 in DNA: TGTGCCACCAGTTTACAGGGGGCTTCTGGCTACACCTTC.

The V gene is TRBV7-6, the J gene TRBJ2-3; 14 bases match TRBD2. This CDR3 spans 15 amino acids. V was clipped by 6 bases and J by 6 bases; unmatched bases: 5. Germline lookup yields CDR1 SGHVS and CDR2 FNYEAQ. This CDR3 is CASRETSGRADTQYF. For the CDR3, the DNA is TGTGCCAGCAGGGAGACTAGCGGGAGGGCGGATACGCAGTATTTT.

This clone came up a few times. The chain has TRBV9 and TRBJ1-1; 7 positions match TRBD1. V shed 3 bases and J 7 bases; nucleotides not matched to a gene: 9. CDR1 is SGDLS, CDR2 YYNGEE, per germline. The CDR3 sequence is 14 residues long. This CDR3 is CASSDPDRDGEAFF. The CDR3 coding sequence is TGTGCCAGCAGCGACCCAGACAGGGATGGTGAAGCTTTCTTT.

The genes are TRBV28 and TRBJ1-5, with D perhaps matching TRBD1 (5 bases). The CDR3 is 16 amino acids. Per germline, CDR1 MDHEN and CDR2 SYDVKM. Trimming removed 4 bases at V and 0 bases at J, with 13 bases between. For the CDR3, the DNA is TGTGCCAGCAGTTCAGGGAGGTCGTATAGCAATCAGCCCCAGCATTTT. Protein: CASSSGRSYSNQPQHF.

J is TRBJ2-5 and V is TRBV12-3 or TRBV12-4, with D possibly matching TRBD1 (6 bases). V was clipped by 5 bases and J by 5 bases, with 12 bases between them. The CDR3 is 13 residues long. The DNA for the CDR3 is TGTGCCAGCAGTCAACAGGGCCCCGAGACCCAGTACTTC. It is translated as CASSQQGPETQYF.

The rearrangement links TRBV29-1 to TRBJ2-1; tentative D call: TRBD2 (6 bases). V lost 5 bases and J 2 bases, leaving 7 bases between the germline ends. There are 12 residues in the CDR3. The germline CDR1 and CDR2 sequences are SQVTM and ANQGSEA. CDR3 nucleotide sequence: TGCAGCGTTCGGGAGACCTACAATGAGCAGTTCTTC. This codes for CSVRETYNEQFF.

This clone was detected only once. The chain links TRBV9 to TRBJ1-3; D is perhaps TRBD1 (6 bases). Germline V gives CDR1 SGDLS, CDR2 YYNGEE. Trimming pared 4 bases from V and 1 base from J, leaving 21 bases between. CDR3 length equals 18 residues. The CDR3 here is CASSSSITGLRSGNTIYF. The DNA of the CDR3 is TGTGCCAGCAGCTCATCGATTACAGGGCTCCGTTCTGGAAACACCATATATTTT.

The chain links TRBV29-1 to TRBJ2-7; TRBD2 aligns across 9 bases. V was pared by 2 bases and J by 2 bases, with 10 bases of the junction left unmatched. CDR1 is SQVTM, CDR2 ANQGSEA, per germline. The CDR3 consists of 16 residues. CDR3 in amino acids: CSVEYKTSGNTYEQYF. As DNA, the CDR3 is TGCAGCGTTGAATATAAGACTAGCGGTAACACCTACGAGCAGTACTTC.

This chain joins TRBV5-1 and TRBJ2-1; no clear D gene. In germline, CDR1 is SGHRS, CDR2 YFSETQ. CDR3 length equals 13 residues. V was trimmed by 4 bases and J by 4 bases, leaving 9 bases between them. DNA of the CDR3: TGCGCCAGCAGCCCCGCAACATACAATGAGCAGTTCTTC. It encodes CASSPATYNEQFF. The full variable domain, in which reference TRBV5-1 and TRBJ2-1 provide the parts outside the CDR3, is KAGVTQTPRYLIKTRGQQVTLSCSPISGHRSVSWYQQTPGQGLQFLFEYFSETQRNKGNFPGRFSGRQFSNSRSEMNVSTLELGDSALYLCASSPATYNEQFFGPGTRLTVL.

The V call is TRBV6-1, the J call TRBJ2-7; no clear D gene. Germline V gene data show CDR1 as MNHNS and CDR2 as SASEGT. The ends were cut back, 2 bases at V and 0 bases at J, with 8 bases in the middle. CDR3 size: 14 residues. The CDR3 reads CASSELGSSYEQYF. DNA for the CDR3: TGTGCCAGCAGTGAACTAGGCAGCTCCTACGAGCAGTACTTC.

The chain couples TRBV11-2 to TRBJ1-3; the D is unclear. Between the trimmed V and J ends, which lost 0 bases and 3 bases, there was a span of 15 bases. The CDR3 is made up of 17 amino acids. Germline CDR1 and CDR2: SGHAT and FQNNGV. In DNA, the CDR3 is TGTGCCAGCAGCTTAGACGCCAAACGGTCAGGTGGAAACACCATATATTTT. Translating gives CASSLDAKRSGGNTIYF.

The CDR3 DNA reads as TGTGCCAGCAGCCCCCTTGAGTTAGCGGGGCCATCAAATGAGCAGTTCTTC. Protein product: CASSPLELAGPSNEQFF. The chain employs TRBV7-9 and TRBJ2-1; 8 nucleotides align to TRBD2. The CDR3 runs 17 residues. Germline CDR1 is SEHNR and CDR2 is FQNEAQ (reference sequence). Trimming cost V 5 bases and J 7 bases; bases outside gene matches: 16.

This clone showed up just once. The CDR3 reads CASSESGTGSYEQYF. As DNA, the CDR3 is TGTGCCAGCAGTGAATCGGGGACAGGGTCCTACGAGCAGTACTTC. The gene calls are TRBV6-1 and TRBJ2-7; TRBD1 matches at 9 bases. Unmatched junction bases numbered 3, after V lost 2 bases and J lost 1 base. From germline, CDR1 is MNHNS and CDR2 SASEGT. This CDR3 comprises 15 residues.

The chain joins TRBV6-5 to TRBJ1-5, with D tentatively TRBD1 (5 bases). Germline CDR1 MNHEY, CDR2 SVGAGI. The V end was cut by 6 bases, the J end by 7 bases, with 16 bases between. This CDR3 region has 14 residues. CDR3 bases: TGTGCCAGCAGCTCCGTCGGGGGACGACAGCCCCAGCATTTT. It translates to CASSSVGGRQPQHF.

The chain employs TRBV28 and TRBJ2-3, with 9 bases matching TRBD2. The trim removed 3 bases at V and 0 bases at J, leaving 13 bases unmatched. This CDR3 spans 19 amino acids. Germline V gives CDR1 MDHEN, CDR2 SYDVKM. The CDR3 sequence is CASSLLAGGRSYSTDTQYF. For the CDR3, the DNA is TGTGCCAGCAGTTTGTTGGCGGGGGGGCGCTCATACAGCACAGATACGCAGTATTTT. The whole variable domain, filled in from reference TRBV28 and TRBJ2-3, reads DVKVTQSSRYLVKRTGEKVFLECVQDMDHENMFWYRQDPGLGLRLIYFSYDVKMKEKGDIPEGYSVSREKKERFSLILESASTNQTSMYLCASSLLAGGRSYSTDTQYFGPGTRLTVL.